Included here is one T cell receptor beta chain sequence, with context. This record belongs to a study of blood T cell repertoires in COVID-19. The wider study: From T cells, B-cell-depleted T cells, or PBMCs came the material, which was cDNA or gDNA.

The CDR3 extends over 17 amino acids. Germline V lookup: CDR1 SGDLS, CDR2 YYNGEE. J gave up 6 bases and V 4 bases, and 12 bases lay outside the gene matches. The data were produced by immunoSEQ multiplex PCR, yet TCRdb's version contains in-frame clones alone and is incomplete. The sample holds 150,000 to 200,000 clones, under 90% seen once. The sequence was collected from a human donor in a cohort sampled during active COVID-19. Specimen: peripheral blood. This chain links TRBV9 with TRBJ1-6, with 8 bases lining up with TRBD1. Here the CDR3 reads CASSSRADRASNSPLHF. CDR3 coding DNA: TGTGCCAGCAGCTCTCGGGCGGACAGGGCTTCTAATTCACCCCTCCACTTT.